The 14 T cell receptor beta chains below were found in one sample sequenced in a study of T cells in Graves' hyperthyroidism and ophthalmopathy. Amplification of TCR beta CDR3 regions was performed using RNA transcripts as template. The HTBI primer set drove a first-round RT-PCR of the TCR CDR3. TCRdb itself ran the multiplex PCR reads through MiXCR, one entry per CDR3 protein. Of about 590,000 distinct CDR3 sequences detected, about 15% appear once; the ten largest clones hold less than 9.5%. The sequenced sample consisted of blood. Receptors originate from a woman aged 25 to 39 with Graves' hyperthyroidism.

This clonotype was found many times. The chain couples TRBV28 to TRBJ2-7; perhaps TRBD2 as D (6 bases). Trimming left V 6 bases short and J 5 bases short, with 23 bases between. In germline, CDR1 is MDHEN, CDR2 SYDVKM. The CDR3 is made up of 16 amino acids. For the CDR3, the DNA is TGTGCCAGCAGCCCCTCGACTGGTGGAGGGAGGCACGAGCAGTACTTC. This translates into CASSPSTGGGRHEQYF. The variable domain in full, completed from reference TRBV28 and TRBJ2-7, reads DVKVTQSSRYLVKRTGEKVFLECVQDMDHENMFWYRQDPGLGLRLIYFSYDVKMKEKGDIPEGYSVSREKKERFSLILESASTNQTSMYLCASSPSTGGGRHEQYFGPGTRLTVT.

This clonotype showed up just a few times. The CDR3 loop is CASSQATYFSGRATDTQYF. The DNA for the CDR3 is TGCGCCAGCAGCCAAGCGACTTACTTTAGCGGGAGGGCCACAGATACGCAGTATTTT. The chain has TRBV4-1 and TRBJ2-3; 11 bases are shared with TRBD2. The length of the CDR3 is 19 residues. Germline V gene data show CDR1 as MGHRA and CDR2 as YSYEKL. Trimming cost V 1 base and J 2 bases; bases outside gene matches: 11.

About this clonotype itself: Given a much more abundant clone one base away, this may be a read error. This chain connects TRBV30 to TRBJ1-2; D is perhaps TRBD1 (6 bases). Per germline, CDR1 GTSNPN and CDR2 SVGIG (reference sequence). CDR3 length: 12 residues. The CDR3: CAWMVTGYGYAF. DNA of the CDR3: TGTGCCTGGATGGTGACAGGCTATGGCTACGCCTTC.

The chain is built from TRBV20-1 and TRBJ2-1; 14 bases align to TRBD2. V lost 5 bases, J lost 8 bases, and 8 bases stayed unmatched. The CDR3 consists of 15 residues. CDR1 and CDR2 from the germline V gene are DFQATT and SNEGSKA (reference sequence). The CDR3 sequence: CSAQTSGRANDEQFF. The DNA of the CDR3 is TGCAGTGCTCAGACTAGCGGGAGGGCCAACGATGAGCAGTTCTTC.

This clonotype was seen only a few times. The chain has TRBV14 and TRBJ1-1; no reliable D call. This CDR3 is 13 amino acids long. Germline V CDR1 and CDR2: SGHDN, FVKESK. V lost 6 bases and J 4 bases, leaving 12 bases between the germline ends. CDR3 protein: CASSMWDSTEAFF. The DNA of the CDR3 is TGTGCCAGCAGTATGTGGGATTCCACTGAAGCTTTCTTT.

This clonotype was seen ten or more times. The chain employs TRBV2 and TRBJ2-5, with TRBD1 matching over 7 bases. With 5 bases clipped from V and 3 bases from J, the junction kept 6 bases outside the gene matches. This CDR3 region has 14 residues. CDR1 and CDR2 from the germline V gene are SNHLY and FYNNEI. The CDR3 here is CASSSDRVKETQYF. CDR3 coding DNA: TGTGCCAGCAGTTCAGACAGGGTGAAAGAGACCCAGTACTTC.

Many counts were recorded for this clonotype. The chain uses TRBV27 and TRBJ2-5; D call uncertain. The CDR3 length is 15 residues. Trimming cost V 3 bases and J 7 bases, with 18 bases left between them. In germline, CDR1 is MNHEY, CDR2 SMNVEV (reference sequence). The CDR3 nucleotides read TGTGCCAGCAGTTTGTCTGTGGAGTGGGTAGGGACCCAGTACTTC. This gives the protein CASSLSVEWVGTQYF.

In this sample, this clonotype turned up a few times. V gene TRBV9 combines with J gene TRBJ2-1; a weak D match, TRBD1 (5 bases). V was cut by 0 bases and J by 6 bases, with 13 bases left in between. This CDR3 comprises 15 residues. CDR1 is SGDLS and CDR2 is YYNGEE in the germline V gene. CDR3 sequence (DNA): TGTGCCAGCAGCGTAGACCGGGCAGGGCTCAATGAGCAGTTCTTC. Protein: CASSVDRAGLNEQFF.

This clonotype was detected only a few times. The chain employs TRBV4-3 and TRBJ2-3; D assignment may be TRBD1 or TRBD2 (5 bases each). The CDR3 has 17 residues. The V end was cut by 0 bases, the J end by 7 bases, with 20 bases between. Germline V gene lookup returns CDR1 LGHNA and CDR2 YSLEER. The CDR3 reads CASSQEGVVGAINTQYF. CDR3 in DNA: TGCGCCAGCAGCCAAGAGGGGGTGGTGGGAGCGATCAATACGCAGTATTTT.

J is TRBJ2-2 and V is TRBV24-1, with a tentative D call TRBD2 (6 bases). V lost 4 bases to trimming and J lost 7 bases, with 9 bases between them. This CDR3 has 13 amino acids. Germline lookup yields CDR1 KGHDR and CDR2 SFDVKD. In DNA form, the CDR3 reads TGTGCCACCAGTGAAGCGGGCCGCGGGGAGCTGTTTTTT. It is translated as CATSEAGRGELFF.

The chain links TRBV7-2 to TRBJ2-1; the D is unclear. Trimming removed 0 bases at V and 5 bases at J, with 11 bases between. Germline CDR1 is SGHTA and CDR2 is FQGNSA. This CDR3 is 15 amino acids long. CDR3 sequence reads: CASSLARDQNNEQFF. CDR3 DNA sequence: TGTGCCAGCAGCTTAGCAAGAGACCAGAACAATGAGCAGTTCTTC.

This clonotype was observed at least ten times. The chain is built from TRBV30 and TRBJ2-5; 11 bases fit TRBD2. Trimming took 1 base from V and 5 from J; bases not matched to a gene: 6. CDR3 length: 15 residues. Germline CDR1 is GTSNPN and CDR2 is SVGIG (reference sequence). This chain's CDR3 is CAWSDGSGRDETQYF. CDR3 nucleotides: TGTGCCTGGAGTGACGGTAGCGGGAGGGACGAGACCCAGTACTTC.

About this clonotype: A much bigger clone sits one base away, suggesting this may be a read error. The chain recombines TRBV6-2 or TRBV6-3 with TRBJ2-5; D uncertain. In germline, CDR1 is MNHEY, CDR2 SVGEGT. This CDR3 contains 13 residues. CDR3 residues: CASSYRMYEIQYF. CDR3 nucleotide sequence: TGTGCCAGCAGTTACCGAATGTATGAGATCCAGTACTTC.

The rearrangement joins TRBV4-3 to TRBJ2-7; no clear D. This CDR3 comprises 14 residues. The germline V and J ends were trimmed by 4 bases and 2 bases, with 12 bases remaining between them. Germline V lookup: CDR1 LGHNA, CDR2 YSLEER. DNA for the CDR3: TGCGCCAGCAGCCGCAACGCCGCTACCTACGAGCAGTACTTC. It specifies CASSRNAATYEQYF.